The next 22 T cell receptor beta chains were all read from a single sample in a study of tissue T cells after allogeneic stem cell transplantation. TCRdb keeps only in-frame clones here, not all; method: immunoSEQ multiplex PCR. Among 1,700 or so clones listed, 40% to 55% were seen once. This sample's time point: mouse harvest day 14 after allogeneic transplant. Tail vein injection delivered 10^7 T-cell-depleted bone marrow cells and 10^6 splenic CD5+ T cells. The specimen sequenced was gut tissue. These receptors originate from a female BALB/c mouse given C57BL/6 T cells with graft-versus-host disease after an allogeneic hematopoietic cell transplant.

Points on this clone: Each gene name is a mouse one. The DNA read from the CDR3 is TGTGCCAGCAGCCAAGAAACCAGATATGAACAGTAC. It yields the protein CASSQETRYEQY. The whole CDR3 sequence reads CASSQETRYEQYF. This chain joins TRBV5 and TRBJ2-7; no reliable D call. Read coverage stops 1 residue before the CDR3 terminus; the germline J gene supplies the remainder. Germline-derived CDR1 and CDR2 are LGHNA and YNLKQL (reference sequence). This CDR3 is built from 13 residues. The V gene lost 0 bases and the J gene lost 4 bases, with 7 bases spanning the gap.

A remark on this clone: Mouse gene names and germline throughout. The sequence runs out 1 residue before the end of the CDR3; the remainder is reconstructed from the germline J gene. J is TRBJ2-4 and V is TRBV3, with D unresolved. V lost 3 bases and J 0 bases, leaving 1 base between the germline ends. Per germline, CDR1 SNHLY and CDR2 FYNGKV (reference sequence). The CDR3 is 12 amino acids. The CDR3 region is CASSFSQNTLYF. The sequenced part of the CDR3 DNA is TGTGCCAGCAGCTTTAGTCAAAACACCTTGTAC.

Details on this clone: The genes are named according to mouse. The part of the CDR3 DNA that was read is TGCTCCAGCAGTCAATCAGGGAACACCTTGTAC. Its translation: CSSSQSGNTLY. From start to end, the CDR3 is CSSSQSGNTLYF. V and J are TRBV23 and TRBJ2-4; the table's TRBD1 call for D was not verified on the DNA. The read halts 1 residue ahead of the CDR3 end, with the missing end drawn from the germline J gene. CDR1 and CDR2 (germline): KGHTA, FQNQQP. The CDR3 runs to 12 residues. The variable domain in full, completed from reference TRBV23 and TRBJ2-4, reads DAAVTQKPRYLIKMKGQEAEMKCIPEKGHTAVFWYQQKQSKELKFLIYFQNQQPLDQIDMVKERFSAVCPSSSLCSLGIRTCEAEDSALYLCSSSQSGNTLYFGAGTRLSVL.

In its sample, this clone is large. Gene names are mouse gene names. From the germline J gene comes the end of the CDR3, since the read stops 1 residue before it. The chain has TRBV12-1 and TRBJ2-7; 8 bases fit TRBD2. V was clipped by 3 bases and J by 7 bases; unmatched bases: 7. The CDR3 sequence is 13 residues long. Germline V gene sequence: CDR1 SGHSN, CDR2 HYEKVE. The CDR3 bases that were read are TGTGCCAGCTCTATCGACTGGGGAGACGAACAGTAC. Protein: CASSIDWGDEQY. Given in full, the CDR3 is CASSIDWGDEQYF.

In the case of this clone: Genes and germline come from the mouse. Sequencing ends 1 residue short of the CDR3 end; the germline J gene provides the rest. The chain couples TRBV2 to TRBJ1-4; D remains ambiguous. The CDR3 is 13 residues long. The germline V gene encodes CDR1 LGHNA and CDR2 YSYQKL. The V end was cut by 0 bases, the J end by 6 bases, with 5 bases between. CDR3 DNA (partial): TGTGCCAGCAGCCAAGATCCCCACGAAAGATTATTT. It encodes CASSQDPHERLF. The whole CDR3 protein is CASSQDPHERLFF.

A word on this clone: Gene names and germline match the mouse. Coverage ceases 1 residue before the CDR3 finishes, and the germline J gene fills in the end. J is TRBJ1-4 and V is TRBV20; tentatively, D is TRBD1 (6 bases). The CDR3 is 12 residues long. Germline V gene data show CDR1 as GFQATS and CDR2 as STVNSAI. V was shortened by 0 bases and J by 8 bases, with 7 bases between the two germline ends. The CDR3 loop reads CGAREGGERLFF. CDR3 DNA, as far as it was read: TGTGGTGCTAGGGAAGGGGGGGAAAGATTATTT.

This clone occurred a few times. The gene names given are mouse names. CDR3 sequence reads: CASSFSSYEQYF. The sequenced CDR3 bases are TGTGCAAGCAGCTTCTCCTCCTATGAACAGTAC. The V call is TRBV16, the J call TRBJ2-7; no clear D gene. The read ends 1 residue shy of where the CDR3 ends; the end is completed using the germline J gene. CDR1 and CDR2 (germline): SGHSA, FRNQAP. V was pared by 3 bases and J by 0 bases, with 3 bases between. This CDR3 region has 12 residues. Looking up the rest from reference TRBV16 and TRBJ2-7 gives the full variable domain: NAGVIQTPRHKVTGKGQEATLWCEPISGHSAVFWYRQTIVQGLEFLTYFRNQAPIDDSGMPKERFSAQMPNQSHSTLKIQSTQPQDSAVYLCASSFSSYEQYFGPGTRLTVL.

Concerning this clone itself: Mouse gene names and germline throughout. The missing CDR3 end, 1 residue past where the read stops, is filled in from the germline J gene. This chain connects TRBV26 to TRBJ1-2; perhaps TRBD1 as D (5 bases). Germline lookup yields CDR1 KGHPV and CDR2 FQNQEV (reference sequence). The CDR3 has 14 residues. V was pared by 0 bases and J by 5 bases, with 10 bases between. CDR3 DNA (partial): TGTGCCAGCAGTCTGTCGGCAGGGTGGTCCGACTACACC. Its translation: CASSLSAGWSDYT. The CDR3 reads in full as CASSLSAGWSDYTF.

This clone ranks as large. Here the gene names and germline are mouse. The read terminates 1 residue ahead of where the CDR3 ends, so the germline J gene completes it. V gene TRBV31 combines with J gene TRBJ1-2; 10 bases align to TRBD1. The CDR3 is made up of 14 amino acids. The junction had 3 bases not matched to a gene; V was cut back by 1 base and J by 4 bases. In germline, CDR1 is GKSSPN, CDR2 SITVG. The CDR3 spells CAWSPRTGGSDYTF. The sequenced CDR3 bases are TGTGCCTGGAGTCCACGGACAGGGGGCTCCGACTACACC. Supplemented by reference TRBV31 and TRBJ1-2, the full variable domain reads AQTIHQWPVAEIKAVGSPLSLGCTIKGKSSPNLYWYWQATGGTLQQLFYSITVGQVESVVQLNLSASRPKDDQFILSTEKLLLSHSGFYLCAWSPRTGGSDYTFGSGTRLLVI.

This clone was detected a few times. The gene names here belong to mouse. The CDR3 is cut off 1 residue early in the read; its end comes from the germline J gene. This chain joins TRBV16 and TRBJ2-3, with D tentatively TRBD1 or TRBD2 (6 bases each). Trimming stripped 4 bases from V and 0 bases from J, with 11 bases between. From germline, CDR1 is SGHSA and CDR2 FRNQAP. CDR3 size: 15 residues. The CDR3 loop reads CASSSPGASAETLYF. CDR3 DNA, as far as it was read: TGTGCAAGCAGCTCCCCGGGGGCTAGTGCAGAAACGCTGTAT.

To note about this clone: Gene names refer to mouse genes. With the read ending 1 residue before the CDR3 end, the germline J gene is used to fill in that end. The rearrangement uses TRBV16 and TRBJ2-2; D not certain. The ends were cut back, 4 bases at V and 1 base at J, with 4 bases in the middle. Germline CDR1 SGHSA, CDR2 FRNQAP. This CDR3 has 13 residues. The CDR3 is CASSSVNTGQLYF. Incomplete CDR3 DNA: TGTGCAAGCAGCTCAGTAAACACCGGGCAGCTCTAC.

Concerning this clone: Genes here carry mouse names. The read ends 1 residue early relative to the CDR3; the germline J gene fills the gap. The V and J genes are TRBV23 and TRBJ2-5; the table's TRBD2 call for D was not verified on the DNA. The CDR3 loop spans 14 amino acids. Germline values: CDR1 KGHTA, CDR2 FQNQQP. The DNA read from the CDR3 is TGCTCCAGCAGCCTGACTGGGGGCCAAGACACCCAGTAC. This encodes CSSSLTGGQDTQY. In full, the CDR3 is CSSSLTGGQDTQYF.

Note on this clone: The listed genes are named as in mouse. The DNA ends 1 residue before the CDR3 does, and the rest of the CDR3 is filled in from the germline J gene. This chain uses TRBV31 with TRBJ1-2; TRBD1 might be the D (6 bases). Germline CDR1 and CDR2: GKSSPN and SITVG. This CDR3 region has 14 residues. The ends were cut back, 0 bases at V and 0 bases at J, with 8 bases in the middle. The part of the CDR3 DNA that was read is TGTGCCTGGAGTCTAGGGGGTGCAAACTCCGACTACACC. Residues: CAWSLGGANSDYT. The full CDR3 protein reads CAWSLGGANSDYTF.

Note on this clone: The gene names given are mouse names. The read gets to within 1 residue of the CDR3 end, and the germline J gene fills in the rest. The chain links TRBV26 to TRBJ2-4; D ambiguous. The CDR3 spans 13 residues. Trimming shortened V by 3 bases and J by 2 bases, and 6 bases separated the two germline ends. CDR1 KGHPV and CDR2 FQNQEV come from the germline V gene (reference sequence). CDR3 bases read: TGTGCCAGCAGTCTCGGGGATCAAAACACCTTGTAC. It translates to CASSLGDQNTLY. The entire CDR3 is CASSLGDQNTLYF. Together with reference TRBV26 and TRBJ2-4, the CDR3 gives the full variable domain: NSKVIQTPRYLVKGQGQKAKMRCIPEKGHPVVFWYQQNKNNEFKFLINFQNQEVLQQIDMTEKRFSAECPSNSPCSLEIQSSEAGDSALYLCASSLGDQNTLYFGAGTRLSVL.

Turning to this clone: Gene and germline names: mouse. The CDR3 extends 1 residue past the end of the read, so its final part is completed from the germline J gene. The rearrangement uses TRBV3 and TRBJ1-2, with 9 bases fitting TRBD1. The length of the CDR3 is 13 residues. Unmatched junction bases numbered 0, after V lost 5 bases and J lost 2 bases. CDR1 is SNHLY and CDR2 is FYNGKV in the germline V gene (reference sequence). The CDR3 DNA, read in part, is TGTGCCAGCAGCGGACAGGGGAACTCCGACTACACC. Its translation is CASSGQGNSDYT. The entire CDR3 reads CASSGQGNSDYTF.

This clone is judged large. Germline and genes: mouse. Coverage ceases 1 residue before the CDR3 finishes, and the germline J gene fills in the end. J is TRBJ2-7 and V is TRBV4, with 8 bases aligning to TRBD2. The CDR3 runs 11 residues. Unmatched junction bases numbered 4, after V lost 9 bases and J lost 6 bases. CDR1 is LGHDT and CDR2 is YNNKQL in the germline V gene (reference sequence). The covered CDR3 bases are TGTGCCAGGGGGGGGCGCGTTGAACAGTAC. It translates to CARGGRVEQY. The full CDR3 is CARGGRVEQYF.

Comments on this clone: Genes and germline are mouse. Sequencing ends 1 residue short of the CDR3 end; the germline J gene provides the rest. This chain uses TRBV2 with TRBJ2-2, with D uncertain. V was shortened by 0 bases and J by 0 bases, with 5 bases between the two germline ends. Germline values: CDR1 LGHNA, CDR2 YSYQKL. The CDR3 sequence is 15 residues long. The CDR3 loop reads CASSQDSANTGQLYF. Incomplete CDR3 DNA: TGTGCCAGCAGCCAAGACTCAGCAAACACCGGGCAGCTCTAC.

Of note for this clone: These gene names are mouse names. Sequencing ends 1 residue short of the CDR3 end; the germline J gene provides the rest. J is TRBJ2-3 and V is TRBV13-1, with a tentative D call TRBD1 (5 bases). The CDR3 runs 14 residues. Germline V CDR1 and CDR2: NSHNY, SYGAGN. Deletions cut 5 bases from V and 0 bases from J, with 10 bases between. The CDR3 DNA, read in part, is TGTGCCAGCAGCCCCGACAGTAGTGCAGAAACGCTGTAT. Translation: CASSPDSSAETLY. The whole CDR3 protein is CASSPDSSAETLYF.

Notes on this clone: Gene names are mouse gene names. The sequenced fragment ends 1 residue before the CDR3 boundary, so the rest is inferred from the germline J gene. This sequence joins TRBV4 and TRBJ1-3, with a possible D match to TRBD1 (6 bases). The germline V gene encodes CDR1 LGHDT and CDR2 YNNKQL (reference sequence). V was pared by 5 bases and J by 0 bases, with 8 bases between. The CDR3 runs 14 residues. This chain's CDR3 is CASSQDSSGNTLYF. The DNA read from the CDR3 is TGTGCCAGCAGCCAGGACAGTTCTGGAAATACGCTCTAT.

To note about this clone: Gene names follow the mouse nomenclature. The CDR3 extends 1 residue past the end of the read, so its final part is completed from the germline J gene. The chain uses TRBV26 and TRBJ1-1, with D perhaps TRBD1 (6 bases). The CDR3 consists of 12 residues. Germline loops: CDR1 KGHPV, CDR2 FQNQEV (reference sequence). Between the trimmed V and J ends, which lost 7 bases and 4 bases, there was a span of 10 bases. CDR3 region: CASTQGTTEVFF. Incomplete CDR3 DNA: TGTGCCAGCACCCAGGGGACCACAGAAGTCTTC.

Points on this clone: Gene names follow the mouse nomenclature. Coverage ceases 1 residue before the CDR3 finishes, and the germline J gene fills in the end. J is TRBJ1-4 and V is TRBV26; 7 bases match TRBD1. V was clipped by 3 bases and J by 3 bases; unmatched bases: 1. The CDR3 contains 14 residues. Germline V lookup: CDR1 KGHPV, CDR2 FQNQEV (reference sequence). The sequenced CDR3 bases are TGTGCCAGCAGTCTCCAGGGGGCCAACGAAAGATTATTT. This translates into CASSLQGANERLF. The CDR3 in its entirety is CASSLQGANERLFF.

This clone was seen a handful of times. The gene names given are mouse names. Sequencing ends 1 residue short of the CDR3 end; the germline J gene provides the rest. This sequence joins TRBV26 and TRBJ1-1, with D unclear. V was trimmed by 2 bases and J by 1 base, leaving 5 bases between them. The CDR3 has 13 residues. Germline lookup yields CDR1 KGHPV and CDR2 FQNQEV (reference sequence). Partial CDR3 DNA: TGTGCCAGCAGTCTGGGAGGAAACACAGAAGTCTTC. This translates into CASSLGGNTEVF. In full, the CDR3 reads CASSLGGNTEVFF. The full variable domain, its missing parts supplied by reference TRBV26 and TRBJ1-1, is NSKVIQTPRYLVKGQGQKAKMRCIPEKGHPVVFWYQQNKNNEFKFLINFQNQEVLQQIDMTEKRFSAECPSNSPCSLEIQSSEAGDSALYLCASSLGGNTEVFFGKGTRLTVV.